This TCR beta chain originates from a study of CXCR3-negative and CXCR3-positive naive CD8 T cells. Study information: A total of about 140 million TRB reads was generated, with about 1.5 +/- 0.3 million per library. The study's findings and limits: TRBV-TRBJ usage was similar across naive CXCR3 subsets but distinct in memory cells. Memory CD8+ cells showed much lower diversity, while both naive subsets were comparably high. Naive cells with CXCR3 showed TRB CDR3s that were more hydrophobic than those in CXCR3-negative naive cells.

Details on this clonotype: The antigen is unknown.

Germline assignment: CDR1 SGHRS and CDR2 YFSETQ. The CDR3 extends over 12 amino acids. The study made its TRB cDNA libraries by 5' RACE, adding UMI labels. Reprocessing the 5' RACE reads, TCRdb reports a single entry for every CDR3 protein and omits DNA. Its listing shows 100,000 to 150,000 distinct CDR3 sequences. Material for sequencing was naive CXCR3- CD8+ T cells from blood. Subset in this sample: CD45RO-CCR7+CD27+CD95- naive CD8+ T cells lacking CXCR3 (TNR3-). The rearrangement joins TRBV5-1 to TRBJ2-1; TCRdb's D call of TRBD1 is untestable without DNA. The TCR was taken from a human donor in good health. Some clones in this sample may be carry-over from other donors' samples. CDR3 amino acids: CASSRGWNEQFF.